This TCR beta chain was profiled in a study of blood T cell repertoires in COVID-19. The germline gives CDR1 MNHEY, CDR2 SVGEGT. Trimming removed 6 bases from V and 1 base from J; junction bases left unmatched: 15. The CDR3 length is 18 residues. The table lists this clone with a count of one. TCRdb's table, derived via immunoSEQ multiplex PCR, lists solely in-frame clones and lacks some. The sample consists of around 190,000 clones, under 85% of them appearing once. The chain uses TRBV6-2 or TRBV6-3 and TRBJ1-3; 7 positions match TRBD1. The sequenced material came from peripheral blood. The receptor's source is a human donor in a cohort sampled during active COVID-19. CDR3 nucleotide sequence: TGTGCCAGCAGCCCTTACAGGGGAAGCCTTCGGTCTGGAAACACCATATATTTT. The encoded protein is CASSPYRGSLRSGNTIYF.